The 5 T cell receptor beta chains in this list originate from one sample, sequenced in a study of blood T cell repertoires in COVID-19. Produced via immunoSEQ multiplex PCR; TCRdb's table is partial and in-frame only. Of about 190,000 clones detected, more than 75% appear once; the ten largest clones hold around a sixth. The material sequenced was PBMCs or T cells enriched from blood (not recorded which). The receptors stem from a woman between 50 and 59 years old with acute COVID-19.

The chain uses TRBV27 and TRBJ2-1; D unclear. V lost 8 bases and J lost 4, with 15 bases in between. The germline V gene has CDR1 MNHEY and CDR2 SMNVEV (reference sequence). This CDR3 is 14 amino acids long. In DNA, the CDR3 is TGTGCCAGCCCCAGCCTCGGGTCATACAATGAGCAGTTCTTC. It is translated as CASPSLGSYNEQFF.

Notes on this clone: Other nucleotide sequences from this sample produce the same CDR3. V gene TRBV5-6 combines with J gene TRBJ1-3; a weak D match, TRBD1 (6 bases). The V end lost 1 base, the J end lost 4 bases, and 9 bases lay between the germline ends. Germline CDR1 is SGHDT and CDR2 is YYEEEE. This CDR3 has 14 amino acids. The CDR3 spells CASSLPQGGNTIYF. CDR3 nucleotide sequence: TGTGCCAGCAGCTTGCCACAGGGAGGAAACACCATATATTTT.

The CDR3 DNA reads TGCGCCAGCATTCCCGGGACAGGGAACACCGGGGAGCTGTTTTTT. Residues: CASIPGTGNTGELFF. This rearrangement joins TRBV5-1 to TRBJ2-2, with TRBD1 matching 8 bases. Germline CDR1 SGHRS, CDR2 YFSETQ. This CDR3 spans 15 amino acids. V gave up 6 bases and J gave up 1 base; unmatched junction bases: 5.

This chain links TRBV11-2 with TRBJ2-1; D remains unclear. This CDR3 has 11 amino acids. The V and J ends lost 4 bases and 10 bases respectively, with 8 bases between them. The germline V gene has CDR1 SGHAT and CDR2 FQNNGV. CDR3 nucleotides: TGTGCCAGCAGCTATACGCAGGAGCAGTTCTTC. The encoded protein is CASSYTQEQFF. Looking up the rest from reference TRBV11-2 and TRBJ2-1 gives the full variable domain: EAGVAQSPRYKIIEKRQSVAFWCNPISGHATLYWYQQILGQGPKLLIQFQNNGVVDDSQLPKDRFSAERLKGVDSTLKIQPAKLEDSAVYLCASSYTQEQFFGPGTRLTVL.

V and J are TRBV4-3 and TRBJ1-4; 7 positions agree with TRBD1. Germline V gives CDR1 LGHNA, CDR2 YSLEER. The CDR3 consists of 15 residues. The trim removed 4 bases at V and 4 bases at J, leaving 6 bases unmatched. The CDR3 reads CASSPTGAINEKLFF. CDR3 in DNA: TGCGCCAGCAGCCCTACAGGGGCGATTAATGAAAAACTGTTTTTT.